The T cell receptor (beta chain) described here comes from a study of blood T cell repertoires in COVID-19. The wider study: PBMCs, B-cell-depleted T cells, or T cells provided the cDNA or gDNA that made up the material.

The CDR3 spans 12 residues. Germline CDR1 is GTSNPN and CDR2 is SVGIG (reference sequence). J was trimmed by 5 bases and V by 4 bases; bases with no gene match: 4. TCRdb's table, derived via immunoSEQ multiplex PCR, lists solely in-frame clones and lacks some. The sample shows 200,000 to 250,000 clones, 88% of them seen only once. V usage is TRBV30 and J usage is TRBJ1-1; TRBD1 matches at 7 bases. Sequencing was done on a sample of peripheral blood. This receptor was identified in a middle-aged woman who had recovered from COVID-19. In nucleotides, the CDR3 is TGTGCCTGGAAGGGGGCGAGAACTGAAGCTTTCTTT. It codes for CAWKGARTEAFF.